The next 27 T cell receptor beta chains were all read from a single sample in a study of CD8 T cell repertoires and HIV-1 epitope variants. No antigen has been identified for these receptors. Clones were sequenced by immunoSEQ multiplex PCR, and TCRdb holds only the in-frame ones, with some missing. This sample carries 5,000 to 7,500 clones, less than 75% of them seen once, and the ten largest clones take roughly 40%. The sequenced material came from cultured CD8+ T cells derived from PBMCs. Source of these receptors: a male donor with HIV.

This clone was detected a few times. The chain has TRBV14 and TRBJ1-1; D ambiguous. CDR1 is SGHDN, CDR2 FVKESK, per germline. V was pared by 0 bases and J by 0 bases, with 8 bases between. The CDR3 is 15 residues long. CDR3 in DNA: TGTGCCAGCAGCCAAGATCTAGCAATGAACACTGAAGCTTTCTTT. It codes for CASSQDLAMNTEAFF. Full variable domain (rest looked up from reference TRBV14 and TRBJ1-1): EAGVTQFPSHSVIEKGQTVTLRCDPISGHDNLYWYRRVMGKEIKFLLHFVKESKQDESGMPNNRFLAERTGGTYSTLKVQPAELEDSGVYFCASSQDLAMNTEAFFGQGTRLTVV.

The chain recombines TRBV27 with TRBJ2-7; TRBD1 matches at 7 bases. Per the germline V gene, CDR1 is MNHEY and CDR2 is SMNVEV (reference sequence). The length of the CDR3 is 13 residues. V gave up 6 bases and J gave up 1 base; unmatched junction bases: 3. This CDR3 reads CASSLGQSYEQYF. The CDR3 DNA reads as TGTGCCAGCAGCCTGGGACAGTCCTACGAGCAGTACTTC.

The chain is built from TRBV4-3 and TRBJ1-3, with D perhaps matching TRBD1 (6 bases). This CDR3 has 13 residues. Germline CDR1 reads LGHNA; CDR2 reads YSLEER. Deletions cut 4 bases from V and 8 bases from J, with 12 bases between. Here the CDR3 DNA reads TGCGCCAGCAGCCCAGAGGGGGGGGACACCATATATTTT. It is translated as CASSPEGGDTIYF.

V and J are TRBV5-6 and TRBJ2-7; D is ambiguous. Per the germline V gene, CDR1 is SGHDT and CDR2 is YYEEEE. The CDR3 consists of 13 residues. Deletions cut 3 bases from V and 4 bases from J, with 11 bases between. The CDR3 DNA reads TGTGCCAGCAGCTCGTTACATCTATACGAGCAGTACTTC. Its protein is CASSSLHLYEQYF. The entire variable domain, with the rest obtained from reference TRBV5-6 and TRBJ2-7, is as follows: DAGVTQSPTHLIKTRGQQVTLRCSPKSGHDTVSWYQQALGQGPQFIFQYYEEEERQRGNFPDRFSGHQFPNYSSELNVNALLLGDSALYLCASSSLHLYEQYFGPGTRLTVT.

This sequence joins TRBV19 and TRBJ2-2, with a tentative D call TRBD1 (5 bases). CDR1 and CDR2 (germline): LNHDA, SQIVND (reference sequence). CDR3 length: 12 amino acids. Trimming pared 8 bases from V and 6 bases from J, leaving 10 bases between. The CDR3 is CASGWGPGELFF. CDR3 DNA sequence: TGTGCCAGTGGGTGGGGCCCCGGGGAGCTGTTTTTT.

This clone was seen a handful of times. The chain has TRBV10-2 and TRBJ2-7, with D possibly being TRBD2 (6 bases). Germline lookup yields CDR1 WSHSY and CDR2 SAAADI. Trimming cost V 6 bases and J 2 bases, with 20 bases left between them. This CDR3 region has 16 residues. The CDR3 bases are TGCGCCAGCAGGGGGGGATGGGGCAAGGGTACCTACGAGCAGTACTTC. Translated: CASRGGWGKGTYEQYF.

CDR3 amino acids: CAWSVPGWVGYTF. CDR3 nucleotide sequence: TGTGCCTGGAGTGTACCAGGGTGGGTTGGCTACACCTTC. V usage is TRBV30 and J usage is TRBJ1-2, with D maybe TRBD1 (5 bases). This CDR3 has 13 amino acids. V was pared by 0 bases and J by 7 bases, with 12 bases between. The germline gives CDR1 GTSNPN, CDR2 SVGIG (reference sequence).

The V call is TRBV6-5, the J call TRBJ2-7; D is possibly TRBD1 or TRBD2 (5 bases each). V lost 6 bases and J lost 3, with 12 bases in between. The CDR3 sequence is 13 residues long. The germline V gene encodes CDR1 MNHEY and CDR2 SVGAGI. The CDR3 nucleotides read TGTGCCAGCAGCCCGGGACGGAACTACGAGCAGTACTTC. Translation: CASSPGRNYEQYF.

V and J are TRBV18 and TRBJ2-1, with 9 bases that match TRBD2. CDR1 KGHSH and CDR2 LQKENI come from the germline V gene. With V trimmed by 3 bases and J by 4 bases, 4 bases remained unmatched. The CDR3 spans 15 residues. The chain's CDR3 is CASSPGTSQYNEQFF. The CDR3 coding sequence is TGTGCCAGCTCACCGGGGACTAGCCAGTACAATGAGCAGTTCTTC. Full variable domain (outside the CDR3, taken from reference TRBV18 and TRBJ2-1): NAGVMQNPRHLVRRRGQEARLRCSPMKGHSHVYWYRQLPEEGLKFMVYLQKENIIDESGMPKERFSAEFPKEGPSILRIQQVVRGDSAAYFCASSPGTSQYNEQFFGPGTRLTVL.

The rearrangement links TRBV4-1 to TRBJ2-7; perhaps TRBD1 as D (6 bases). CDR3 length equals 15 residues. V dropped 1 base and J dropped 0 bases, with 10 bases sitting between them. The germline V gene has CDR1 MGHRA and CDR2 YSYEKL. The CDR3 coding sequence is TGCGCCAGCAGCCAAGGTAGGGGGACCTCCTACGAGCAGTACTTC. It yields the protein CASSQGRGTSYEQYF.

CDR3 region: CASSSERQANTGELFF. The CDR3 nucleotides read TGTGCCAGCAGTTCCGAGCGGCAAGCGAACACCGGGGAGCTGTTTTTT. The genes are TRBV6-5 and TRBJ2-2, with D possibly matching TRBD2 (5 bases). The CDR3 is 16 residues long. CDR1 is MNHEY, CDR2 SVGAGI, per germline. Trimming shortened V by 4 bases and J by 0 bases, and 12 bases separated the two germline ends.

This sequence joins TRBV2 and TRBJ2-7; D possibly corresponds to TRBD1 (7 bases). Germline-derived CDR1 and CDR2 are SNHLY and FYNNEI. V was shortened by 8 bases and J by 2 bases, with 16 bases between the two germline ends. The CDR3 has 14 amino acids. The CDR3 loop reads CASRRGTVPYEQYF. CDR3 nucleotides: TGTGCCAGCCGGAGGGGGACAGTACCCTACGAGCAGTACTTC.

CDR3 in amino acids: CASTVGGANEQYF. The CDR3 bases are TGCGCCAGTACCGTTGGGGGGGCCAACGAGCAGTACTTC. This chain connects TRBV5-1 to TRBJ2-7; tentative D call: TRBD2 (7 bases). With 8 bases removed from V and 5 bases from J, the gap between germline ends came to 17 bases. CDR3 size: 13 residues. CDR1 is SGHRS, CDR2 YFSETQ, per germline.

The V and J genes are TRBV28 and TRBJ2-5, with no clear D. The CDR3 spans 11 residues. V lost 5 bases, J lost 2 bases, and 3 bases lay in between. Germline V gene data show CDR1 as MDHEN and CDR2 as SYDVKM. The CDR3 spells CASSTQETQYF. CDR3 nucleotide sequence: TGTGCCAGCAGTACTCAAGAGACCCAGTACTTC.

The chain has TRBV27 and TRBJ2-7; 12 bases are a match to TRBD2. CDR1 MNHEY and CDR2 SMNVEV come from the germline V gene (reference sequence). The CDR3 length is 16 residues. V gave up 5 bases and J gave up 0 bases; unmatched junction bases: 5. The CDR3: CASSPSGLAGSYEQYF. CDR3 sequence (DNA): TGTGCCAGCAGTCCGTCGGGACTAGCGGGCTCCTACGAGCAGTACTTC.

The V call is TRBV7-9, the J call TRBJ1-4; D remains ambiguous. The V gene lost 1 base and the J gene lost 12 bases, with 15 bases spanning the gap. CDR3 length equals 14 residues. The germline CDR1 and CDR2 sequences are SEHNR and FQNEAQ (reference sequence). CDR3 sequence reads: CASSLGGLAKELFF. DNA of the CDR3: TGTGCCAGCAGCTTAGGAGGGTTGGCAAAGGAACTGTTTTTT.

This sequence joins TRBV18 and TRBJ2-1; 7 bases align to TRBD2. Germline assignment: CDR1 KGHSH and CDR2 LQKENI. The CDR3 consists of 18 residues. The trim removed 6 bases at V and 6 bases at J, leaving 20 bases unmatched. Here the CDR3 reads CASSATLSRGGWGNEQFF. Here the CDR3 DNA reads TGTGCCAGCTCCGCAACCCTTTCTCGCGGGGGATGGGGCAATGAGCAGTTCTTC.

The gene calls are TRBV2 and TRBJ2-1, with 10 bases lining up with TRBD2. The trim removed 6 bases at V and 7 bases at J, leaving 12 bases unmatched. The CDR3 has 16 amino acids. CDR1 and CDR2 (germline): SNHLY, FYNNEI. The CDR3 nucleotides read TGTGCCAGCAGCATCAGCGGGAGGGACATGTTGAATGAGCAGTTCTTC. Protein sequence: CASSISGRDMLNEQFF.

The chain links TRBV5-1 to TRBJ2-3; 10 bases are a match to TRBD2. The V gene's germline CDR1 is SGHRS and CDR2 YFSETQ. The CDR3 consists of 15 residues. Losses at the gene ends were 5 bases for V and 2 bases for J; bases not matched to a gene: 5. The CDR3 is CASREGTSVTDTQYF. In nucleotides, the CDR3 is TGCGCCAGCAGGGAAGGGACTAGCGTCACAGATACGCAGTATTTT.

The chain combines TRBV14 with TRBJ1-2, with a weak D call TRBD1 (5 bases). The CDR3 contains 12 residues. CDR1 is SGHDN, CDR2 FVKESK, per germline. V was pared by 5 bases and J by 4 bases, with 8 bases between. CDR3: CASSYRSYGYTF. In nucleotides, the CDR3 is TGTGCCAGCAGCTACAGGAGCTATGGCTACACCTTC.

The chain employs TRBV6-4 and TRBJ2-7; unclear D gene. The CDR3 length is 14 residues. Trimming took off 2 bases at V and 6 bases at J, with 14 bases between the two ends. Germline V lookup: CDR1 MRHNA, CDR2 SNTAGT. CDR3 coding DNA: TGTGCCAGCAGTGACGGTCGATTATCCCTCGAGCAGTACTTC. This encodes CASSDGRLSLEQYF.

The rearrangement uses TRBV11-2 and TRBJ2-2, with D hard to call. The CDR3 has 15 residues. From germline, CDR1 is SGHAT and CDR2 FQNNGV. Trimming removed 2 bases from V and 5 bases from J, with 12 bases in between. The DNA for the CDR3 is TGTGCCAGCAGCTTATCCGAGTATGGGACCGGGGAGCTGTTTTTT. It codes for CASSLSEYGTGELFF. The full variable domain, in which reference TRBV11-2 and TRBJ2-2 provide the parts outside the CDR3, is EAGVAQSPRYKIIEKRQSVAFWCNPISGHATLYWYQQILGQGPKLLIQFQNNGVVDDSQLPKDRFSAERLKGVDSTLKIQPAKLEDSAVYLCASSLSEYGTGELFFGEGSRLTVL.

This clone was picked up a small number of times. The V and J genes are TRBV2 and TRBJ2-5; the match to TRBD2 covers 10 bases. The V gene's germline CDR1 is SNHLY and CDR2 FYNNEI. After removal of 6 bases from V and 4 bases from J, the junction contained 5 bases not matched to a gene. The CDR3 is 14 residues long. The CDR3 nucleotides are TGTGCCAGCAGCCCTAGCGGGAGTGGAGAGACCCAGTACTTC. Residues: CASSPSGSGETQYF.

The J gene is TRBJ1-1, the V gene TRBV14; no reliable D call. V was cut by 1 base and J by 4 bases, with 10 bases left in between. CDR1 is SGHDN, CDR2 FVKESK, per germline. The CDR3 has 14 amino acids. The CDR3 spells CASSQVEAGTEAFF. The CDR3 nucleotides are TGTGCCAGCAGCCAAGTTGAAGCGGGCACTGAAGCTTTCTTT.

This clone was observed a handful of times. The genes are TRBV7-9 and TRBJ1-1; TRBD1 is a possible D gene (6 bases). Trimming took off 1 base at V and 8 bases at J, with 8 bases between the two ends. The CDR3 is 12 residues long. Germline V gives CDR1 SEHNR, CDR2 FQNEAQ (reference sequence). Written as DNA, the CDR3 is TGTGCCAGCAGCTTAGGGACAGTCGAAGCTTTCTTT. This gives the protein CASSLGTVEAFF.

The chain combines TRBV15 with TRBJ2-1; 8 bases agree with TRBD1. Germline values: CDR1 LNHNV, CDR2 YYDKDF (reference sequence). The CDR3 has 15 residues. V shed 3 bases and J 6 bases; nucleotides not matched to a gene: 7. The CDR3 DNA reads as TGTGCCACCAGCAGGGACAGGGACCCTGTCAATGAGCAGTTCTTC. Its protein is CATSRDRDPVNEQFF.

The chain uses TRBV7-9 and TRBJ2-7, with D possibly being TRBD1 (5 bases). Deletions cut 6 bases from V and 6 bases from J, with 15 bases between. CDR3 length: 13 amino acids. Germline V gives CDR1 SEHNR, CDR2 FQNEAQ (reference sequence). Written as DNA, the CDR3 is TGTGCCAGCAGTAAAGAAGGGGATAGCGAGCAGTACTTC. The encoded protein is CASSKEGDSEQYF.